What follows are 2 T cell receptor beta chains derived from one specimen sequenced in a study of blood T cells in healthy people across ages. Sample-barcoded 5' priming and a J-beta primer mix drove a second PCR of about 7 to 11 cycles. From the 5' RACE reads, TCRdb called clonotypes with MiXCR, one entry per CDR3 protein. The sample carries about 1.5 million distinct CDR3 sequences, approximately 42% recorded once. Sequenced material: blood. Receptors were obtained from a woman between 18 and 29 years old in good health.

The chain joins TRBV28 to TRBJ1-1, with a weak D call TRBD1 (6 bases). The V end was cut by 3 bases, the J end by 10 bases, with 21 bases between. This CDR3 spans 15 amino acids. The germline V gene has CDR1 MDHEN and CDR2 SYDVKM. DNA for the CDR3: TGTGCCAGCAGTTTTAGGGGGGCCGGGGGGGACGGAGCTTTCTTT. Its translation: CASSFRGAGGDGAFF. Complete variable domain (other parts from reference TRBV28 and TRBJ1-1): DVKVTQSSRYLVKRTGEKVFLECVQDMDHENMFWYRQDPGLGLRLIYFSYDVKMKEKGDIPEGYSVSREKKERFSLILESASTNQTSMYLCASSFRGAGGDGAFFGQGTRLTVV.

The chain links TRBV28 to TRBJ2-3; 8 bases line up with TRBD1. J was trimmed by 1 base and V by 6 bases; bases with no gene match: 6. The CDR3 extends over 15 amino acids. Germline assignment: CDR1 MDHEN and CDR2 SYDVKM. The CDR3 coding sequence is TGTGCCAGCAGATCCAGGGGGCCACGCACAGATACGCAGTATTTT. This translates into CASRSRGPRTDTQYF.